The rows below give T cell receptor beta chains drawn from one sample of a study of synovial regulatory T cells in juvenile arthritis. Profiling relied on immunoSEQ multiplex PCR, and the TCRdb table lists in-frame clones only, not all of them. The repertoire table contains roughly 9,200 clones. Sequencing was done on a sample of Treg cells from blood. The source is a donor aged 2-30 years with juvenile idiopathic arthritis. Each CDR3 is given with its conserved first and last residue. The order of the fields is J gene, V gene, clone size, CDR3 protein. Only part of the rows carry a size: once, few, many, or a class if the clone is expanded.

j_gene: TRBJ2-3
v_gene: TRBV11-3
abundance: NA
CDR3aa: CASSTGQGVDRDTQYF

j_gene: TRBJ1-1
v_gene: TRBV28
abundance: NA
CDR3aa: CASSSFGLSGRWNTEAFF

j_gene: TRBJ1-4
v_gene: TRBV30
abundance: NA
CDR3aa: CAWSVPRGRMGEKLFF

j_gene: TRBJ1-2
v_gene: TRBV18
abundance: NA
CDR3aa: CASSPRADRGGGYTF

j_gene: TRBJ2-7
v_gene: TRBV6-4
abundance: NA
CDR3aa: CASSDEWWASGSIPYEQYF

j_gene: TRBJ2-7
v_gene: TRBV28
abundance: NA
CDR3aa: CASSLRGNRYEQYF

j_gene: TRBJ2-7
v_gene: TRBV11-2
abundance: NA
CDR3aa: CASSFSSGYYEQYF

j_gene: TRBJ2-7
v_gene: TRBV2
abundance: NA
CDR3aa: CASRRESYEQYF

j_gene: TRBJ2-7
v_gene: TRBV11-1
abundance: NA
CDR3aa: CASSKSGGYEQYF

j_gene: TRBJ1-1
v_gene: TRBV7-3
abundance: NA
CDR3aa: CASSLLGGNTEAFF

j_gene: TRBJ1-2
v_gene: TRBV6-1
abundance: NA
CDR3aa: CASTLTGNYGYTF

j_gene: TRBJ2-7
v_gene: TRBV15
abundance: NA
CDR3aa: CATSRGVRVAYEQYF

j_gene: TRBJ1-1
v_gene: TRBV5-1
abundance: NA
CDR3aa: CASSLVRVGEAFF

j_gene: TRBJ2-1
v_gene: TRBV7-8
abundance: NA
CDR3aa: CASSLGQGRRYEQFF

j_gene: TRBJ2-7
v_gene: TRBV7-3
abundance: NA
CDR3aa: CASSLGTSGSNEQYF

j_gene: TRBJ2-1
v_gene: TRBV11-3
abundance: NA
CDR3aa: CASSKQENEQFF

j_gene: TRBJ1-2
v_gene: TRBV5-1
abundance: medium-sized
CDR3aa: CASGPGGAPMGAYGYTF

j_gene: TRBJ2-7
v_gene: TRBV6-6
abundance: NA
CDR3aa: CASSRQQAYEQYF

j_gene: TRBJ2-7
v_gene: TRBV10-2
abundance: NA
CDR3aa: CASSEGHYEQYF

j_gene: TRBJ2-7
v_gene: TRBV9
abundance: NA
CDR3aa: CASSPGLAGNYEQYF

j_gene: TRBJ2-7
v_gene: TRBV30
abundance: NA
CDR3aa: CAWKSRIYEQYF

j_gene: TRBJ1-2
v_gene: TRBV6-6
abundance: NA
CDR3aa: CASNPLGQWSGYTF

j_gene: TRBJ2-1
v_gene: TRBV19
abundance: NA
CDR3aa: CASSGTANNEQFF